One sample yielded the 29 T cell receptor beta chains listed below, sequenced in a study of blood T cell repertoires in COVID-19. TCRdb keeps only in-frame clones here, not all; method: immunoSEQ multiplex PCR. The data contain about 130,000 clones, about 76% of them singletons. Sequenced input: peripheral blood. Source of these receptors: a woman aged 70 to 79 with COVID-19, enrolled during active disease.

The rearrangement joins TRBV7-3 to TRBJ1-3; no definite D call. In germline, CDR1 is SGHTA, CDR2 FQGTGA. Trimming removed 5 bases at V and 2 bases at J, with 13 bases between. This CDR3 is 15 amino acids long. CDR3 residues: CASSPNAVPGNTIYF. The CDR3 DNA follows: TGTGCCAGCAGCCCAAACGCGGTCCCTGGAAACACCATATATTTT.

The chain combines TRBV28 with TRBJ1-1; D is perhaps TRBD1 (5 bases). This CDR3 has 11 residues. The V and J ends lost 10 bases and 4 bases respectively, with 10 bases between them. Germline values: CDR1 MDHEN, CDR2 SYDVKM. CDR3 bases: TGTGCCACTTACCAGGGCACTGAAGCTTTCTTT. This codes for CATYQGTEAFF.

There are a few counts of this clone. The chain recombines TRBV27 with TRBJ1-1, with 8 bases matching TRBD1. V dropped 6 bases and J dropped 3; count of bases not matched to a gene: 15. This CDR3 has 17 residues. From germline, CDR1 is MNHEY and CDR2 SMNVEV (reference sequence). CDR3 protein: CASSPLLMDRVDTEAFF. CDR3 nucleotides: TGTGCCAGCAGCCCCTTACTGATGGACAGGGTCGACACTGAAGCTTTCTTT.

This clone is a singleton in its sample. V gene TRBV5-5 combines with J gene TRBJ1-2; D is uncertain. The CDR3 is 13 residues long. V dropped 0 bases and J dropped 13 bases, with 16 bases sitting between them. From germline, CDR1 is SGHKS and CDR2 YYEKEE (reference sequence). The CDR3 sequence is CASSLGREPKTTF. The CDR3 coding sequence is TGTGCCAGCAGCTTGGGTAGAGAACCCAAAACCACCTTC. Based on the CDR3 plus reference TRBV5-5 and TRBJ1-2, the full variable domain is DAGVTQSPTHLIKTRGQQVTLRCSPISGHKSVSWYQQVLGQGPQFIFQYYEKEERGRGNFPDRFSARQFPNYSSELNVNALLLGDSALYLCASSLGREPKTTFGSGTRLTVV.

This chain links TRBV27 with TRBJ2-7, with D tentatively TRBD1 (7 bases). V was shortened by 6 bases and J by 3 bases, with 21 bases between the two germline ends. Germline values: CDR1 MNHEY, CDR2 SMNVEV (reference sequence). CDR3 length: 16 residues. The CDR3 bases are TGTGCCAGCAGACCGCATGTGGCAGGGGGGCACTACGAGCAGTACTTC. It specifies CASRPHVAGGHYEQYF.

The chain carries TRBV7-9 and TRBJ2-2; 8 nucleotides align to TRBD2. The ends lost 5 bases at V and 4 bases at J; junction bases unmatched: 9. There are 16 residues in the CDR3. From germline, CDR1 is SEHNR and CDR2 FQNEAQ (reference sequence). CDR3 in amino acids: CASSNGGGTTTGELFF. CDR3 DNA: TGTGCCAGCAGCAACGGCGGGGGGACGACCACCGGGGAGCTGTTTTTT.

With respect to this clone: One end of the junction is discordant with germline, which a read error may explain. The CDR3 coding sequence is TGTGCCAGCAGCTTAGAAAGGGCTAGCGGGACCTACAAGCAGTACTTC. Translated: CASSLERASGTYKQYF. The chain carries TRBV11-2 and TRBJ2-7; TRBD2 aligns across 9 bases. The V gene's germline CDR1 is SGHAT and CDR2 FQNNGV. The CDR3 covers 16 residues.

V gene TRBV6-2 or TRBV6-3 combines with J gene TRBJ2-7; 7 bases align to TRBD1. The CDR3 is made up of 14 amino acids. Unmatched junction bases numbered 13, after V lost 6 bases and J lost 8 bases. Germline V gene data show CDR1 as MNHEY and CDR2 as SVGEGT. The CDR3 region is CASSPGQDPTKQYF. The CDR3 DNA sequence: TGTGCCAGCAGCCCCGGACAGGACCCTACGAAGCAGTACTTC.

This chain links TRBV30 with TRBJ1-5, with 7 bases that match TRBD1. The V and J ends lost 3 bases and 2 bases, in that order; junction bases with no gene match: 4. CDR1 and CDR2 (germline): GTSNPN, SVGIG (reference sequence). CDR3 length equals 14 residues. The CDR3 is CAWSRGVGNQPQHF. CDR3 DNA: TGTGCCTGGAGCAGGGGGGTTGGCAATCAGCCCCAGCATTTT.

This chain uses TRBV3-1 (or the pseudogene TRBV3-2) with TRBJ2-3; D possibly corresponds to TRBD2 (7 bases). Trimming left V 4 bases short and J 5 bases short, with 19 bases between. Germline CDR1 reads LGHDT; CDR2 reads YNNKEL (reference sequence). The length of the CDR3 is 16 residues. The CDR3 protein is CASSPRGGAYGDTQYF. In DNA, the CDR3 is TGTGCCAGCAGCCCGAGAGGGGGGGCGTATGGAGATACGCAGTATTTT.

The CDR3 is CASSQDGQSYEKLFF. In nucleotides, the CDR3 is TGTGCCAGCAGCCAAGACGGACAATCATATGAAAAACTGTTTTTT. The chain employs TRBV3-1 (or the pseudogene TRBV3-2) and TRBJ1-4; maybe TRBD1 (5 bases). The V and J ends lost 0 bases and 6 bases respectively, with 11 bases between them. The V gene's germline CDR1 is LGHDT and CDR2 YNNKEL (reference sequence). CDR3 size: 15 residues.

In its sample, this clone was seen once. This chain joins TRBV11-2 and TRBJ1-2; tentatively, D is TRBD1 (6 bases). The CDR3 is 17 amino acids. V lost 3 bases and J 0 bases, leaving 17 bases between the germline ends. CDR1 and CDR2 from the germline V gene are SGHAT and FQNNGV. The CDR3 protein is CASSFRGEAIANYGYTF. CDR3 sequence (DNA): TGTGCCAGCAGCTTCAGGGGAGAGGCGATAGCTAACTATGGCTACACCTTC.

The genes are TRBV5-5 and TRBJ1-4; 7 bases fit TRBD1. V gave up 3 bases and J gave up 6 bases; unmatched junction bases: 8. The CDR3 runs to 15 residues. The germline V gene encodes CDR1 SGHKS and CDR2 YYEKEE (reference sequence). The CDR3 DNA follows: TGTGCCAGCAGCTCCCCCGGGACAGTCGATGAAAAACTGTTTTTT. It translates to CASSSPGTVDEKLFF. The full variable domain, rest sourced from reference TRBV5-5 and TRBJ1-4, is DAGVTQSPTHLIKTRGQQVTLRCSPISGHKSVSWYQQVLGQGPQFIFQYYEKEERGRGNFPDRFSARQFPNYSSELNVNALLLGDSALYLCASSSPGTVDEKLFFGSGTQLSVL.

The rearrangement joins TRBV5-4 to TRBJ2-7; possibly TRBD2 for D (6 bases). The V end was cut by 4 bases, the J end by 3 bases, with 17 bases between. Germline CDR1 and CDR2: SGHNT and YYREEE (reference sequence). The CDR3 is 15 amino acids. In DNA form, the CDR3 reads TGTGCCAGCAGCAAAGGCGGCGGAGGGCACTACGAGCAGTACTTC. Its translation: CASSKGGGGHYEQYF. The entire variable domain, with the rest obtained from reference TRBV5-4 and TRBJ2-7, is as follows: ETGVTQSPTHLIKTRGQQVTLRCSSQSGHNTVSWYQQALGQGPQFIFQYYREEENGRGNFPPRFSGLQFPNYSSELNVNALELDDSALYLCASSKGGGGHYEQYFGPGTRLTVT.

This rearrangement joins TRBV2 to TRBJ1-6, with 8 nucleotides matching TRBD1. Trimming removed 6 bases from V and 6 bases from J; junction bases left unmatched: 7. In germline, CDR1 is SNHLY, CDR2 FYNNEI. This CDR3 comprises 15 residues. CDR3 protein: CASSRQGRGNSPLHF. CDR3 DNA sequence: TGTGCCAGCAGCCGACAGGGGAGGGGTAATTCACCCCTCCACTTT.

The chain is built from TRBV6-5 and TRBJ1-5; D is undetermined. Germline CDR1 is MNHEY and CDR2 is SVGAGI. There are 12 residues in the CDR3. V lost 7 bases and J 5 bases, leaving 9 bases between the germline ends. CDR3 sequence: CASISGDQPQHF. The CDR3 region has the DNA TGTGCCAGCATCTCGGGAGATCAGCCCCAGCATTTT.

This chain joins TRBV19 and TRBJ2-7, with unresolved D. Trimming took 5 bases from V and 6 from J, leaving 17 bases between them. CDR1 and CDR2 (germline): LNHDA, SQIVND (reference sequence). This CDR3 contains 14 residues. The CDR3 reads CASSLSWSTGEQYF. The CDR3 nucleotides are TGTGCCAGTAGTTTAAGTTGGTCCACGGGCGAGCAGTACTTC. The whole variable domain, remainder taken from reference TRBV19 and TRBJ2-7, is DGGITQSPKYLFRKEGQNVTLSCEQNLNHDAMYWYRQDPGQGLRLIYYSQIVNDFQKGDIAEGYSVSREKKESFPLTVTSAQKNPTAFYLCASSLSWSTGEQYFGPGTRLTVT.

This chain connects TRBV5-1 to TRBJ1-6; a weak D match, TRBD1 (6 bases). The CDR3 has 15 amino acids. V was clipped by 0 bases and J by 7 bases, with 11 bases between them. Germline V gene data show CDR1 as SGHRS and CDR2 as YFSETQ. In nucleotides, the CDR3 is TGCGCCAGCAGCTTGGGTCAGGGGATGAATTCACCCCTCCACTTT. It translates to CASSLGQGMNSPLHF.

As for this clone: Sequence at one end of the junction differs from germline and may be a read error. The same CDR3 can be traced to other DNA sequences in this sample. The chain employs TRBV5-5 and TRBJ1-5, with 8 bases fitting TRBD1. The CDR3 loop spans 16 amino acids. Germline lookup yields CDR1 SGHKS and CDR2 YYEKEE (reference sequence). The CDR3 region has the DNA TGTGCTAGCAGCCCTCAGGGGGCTGGGTTGAATCAGCCCCAGCATTTT. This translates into CASSPQGAGLNQPQHF. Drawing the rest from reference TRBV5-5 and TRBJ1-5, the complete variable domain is DAGVTQSPTHLIKTRGQQVTLRCSPISGHKSVSWYQQVLGQGPQFIFQYYEKEERGRGNFPDRFSARQFPNYSSELNVNALLLGDSALYLCASSPQGAGLNQPQHFGDGTRLSIL.

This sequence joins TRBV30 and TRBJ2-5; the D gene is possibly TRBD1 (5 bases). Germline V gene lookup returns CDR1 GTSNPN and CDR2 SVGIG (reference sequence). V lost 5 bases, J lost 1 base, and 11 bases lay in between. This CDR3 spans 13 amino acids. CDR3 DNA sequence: TGTGCCTGGGAGACAGTCGGCCAAGAGACCCAGTACTTC. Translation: CAWETVGQETQYF.

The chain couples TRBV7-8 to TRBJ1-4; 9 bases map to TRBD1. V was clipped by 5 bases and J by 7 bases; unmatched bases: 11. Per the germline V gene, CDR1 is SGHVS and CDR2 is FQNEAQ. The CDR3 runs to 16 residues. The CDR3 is CASSLSGGQGGEKLFF. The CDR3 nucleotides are TGTGCCAGCAGCCTATCCGGGGGACAGGGAGGTGAAAAACTGTTTTTT. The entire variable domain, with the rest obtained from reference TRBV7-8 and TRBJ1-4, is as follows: GAGVSQSPRYKVAKRGQDVALRCDPISGHVSLFWYQQALGQGPEFLTYFQNEAQLDKSGLPSDRFFAERPEGSVSTLKIQRTQQEDSAVYLCASSLSGGQGGEKLFFGSGTQLSVL.

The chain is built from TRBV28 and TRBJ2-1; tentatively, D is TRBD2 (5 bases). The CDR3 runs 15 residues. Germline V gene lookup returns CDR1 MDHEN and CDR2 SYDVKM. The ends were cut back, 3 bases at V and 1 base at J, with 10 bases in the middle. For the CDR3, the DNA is TGTGCCAGCAGTTTCCAGCGGTTTTCCTACAATGAGCAGTTCTTC. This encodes CASSFQRFSYNEQFF.

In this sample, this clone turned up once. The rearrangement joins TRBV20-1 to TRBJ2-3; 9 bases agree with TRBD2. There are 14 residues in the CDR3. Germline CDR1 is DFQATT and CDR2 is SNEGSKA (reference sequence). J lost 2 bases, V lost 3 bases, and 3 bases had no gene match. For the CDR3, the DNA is TGCAGTGCTAGTCTAGCGGGGTACACAGATACGCAGTATTTT. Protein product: CSASLAGYTDTQYF.

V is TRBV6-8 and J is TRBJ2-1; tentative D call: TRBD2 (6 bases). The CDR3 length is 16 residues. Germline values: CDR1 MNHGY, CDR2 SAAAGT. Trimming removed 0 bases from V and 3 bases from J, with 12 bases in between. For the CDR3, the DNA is TGTGCCAGCAGTTACTCGAGGCGGGGTGACTACAATGAGCAGTTCTTC. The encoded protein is CASSYSRRGDYNEQFF.

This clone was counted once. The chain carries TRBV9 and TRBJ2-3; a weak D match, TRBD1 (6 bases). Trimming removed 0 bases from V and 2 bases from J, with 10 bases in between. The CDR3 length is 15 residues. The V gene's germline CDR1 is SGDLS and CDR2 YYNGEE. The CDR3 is CASSVAGQNTDTQYF. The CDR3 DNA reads TGTGCCAGCAGCGTAGCCGGACAGAACACAGATACGCAGTATTTT. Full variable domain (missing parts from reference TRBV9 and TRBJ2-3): DSGVTQTPKHLITATGQRVTLRCSPRSGDLSVYWYQQSLDQGLQFLIQYYNGEERAKGNILERFSAQQFPDLHSELNLSSLELGDSALYFCASSVAGQNTDTQYFGPGTRLTVL.

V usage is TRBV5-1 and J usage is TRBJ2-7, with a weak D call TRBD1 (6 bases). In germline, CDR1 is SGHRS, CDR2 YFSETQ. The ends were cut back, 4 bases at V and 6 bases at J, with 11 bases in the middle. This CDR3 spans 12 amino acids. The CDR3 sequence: CASSPQGIEQYF. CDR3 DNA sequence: TGCGCCAGCAGCCCACAGGGAATCGAGCAGTACTTC.

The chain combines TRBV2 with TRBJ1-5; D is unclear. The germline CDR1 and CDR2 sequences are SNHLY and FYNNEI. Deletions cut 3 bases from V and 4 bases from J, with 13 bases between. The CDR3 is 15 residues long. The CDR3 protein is CASSERGRINQPQHF. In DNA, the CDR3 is TGTGCCAGCAGTGAGCGCGGCAGAATAAATCAGCCCCAGCATTTT. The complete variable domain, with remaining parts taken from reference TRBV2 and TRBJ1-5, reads EPEVTQTPSHQVTQMGQEVILRCVPISNHLYFYWYRQILGQKVEFLVSFYNNEISEKSEIFDDQFSVERPDGSNFTLKIRSTKLEDSAMYFCASSERGRINQPQHFGDGTRLSIL.

As DNA, the CDR3 is TGTGCCAGCAGCGGAGGGGTTAATGAAAAACTGTTTTTT. This encodes CASSGGVNEKLFF. The chain employs TRBV5-6 and TRBJ1-4; tentatively, D is TRBD1 (5 bases). V was cut by 4 bases and J by 4 bases, with 8 bases left in between. The length of the CDR3 is 13 residues. Germline assignment: CDR1 SGHDT and CDR2 YYEEEE.

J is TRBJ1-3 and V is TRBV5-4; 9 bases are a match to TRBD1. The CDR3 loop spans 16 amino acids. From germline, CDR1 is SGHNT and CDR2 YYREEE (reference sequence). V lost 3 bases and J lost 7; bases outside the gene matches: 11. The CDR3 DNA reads TGTGCCAGCAGCTCCCAGGACAGGGGAAGGGTGAACACCATATATTTT. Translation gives CASSSQDRGRVNTIYF. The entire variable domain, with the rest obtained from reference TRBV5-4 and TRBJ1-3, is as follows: ETGVTQSPTHLIKTRGQQVTLRCSSQSGHNTVSWYQQALGQGPQFIFQYYREEENGRGNFPPRFSGLQFPNYSSELNVNALELDDSALYLCASSSQDRGRVNTIYFGEGSWLTVV.